These T cell receptor beta chains were read from a single sample in a study of cytotoxic CD8 clonotypes in ibrutinib-treated CLL. Profiling relied on immunoSEQ multiplex PCR, and the TCRdb table lists in-frame clones only, not all of them. The sample has roughly 63,000 clones, roughly 50% seen once. Sequenced material: PBMCs, taken after 12 months of ibrutinib treatment. The receptors were gathered from a human donor with chronic lymphocytic leukemia. CDR3s include the opening cysteine and the closing phenylalanine or tryptophan. A D gene is named only where the DNA matches it firmly. Where a row states a size, it is once, few, many or the class of an expanded clone; other rows omit it.

D gene,clone size,J gene,V gene,CDR3 DNA,CDR3 protein
-,few,TRBJ2-1,TRBV7-6,TGTGCCAGCACTTCGCTAGGGGCTTTGAACAATGAGCAGTTCTTC,CASTSLGALNNEQFF
TRBD1,few,TRBJ1-1,TRBV19,TGTGCCACCTACAGGGGGTGGAATATTCTCTTT,CATYRGWNILF
-,few,TRBJ1-1,TRBV27,TGTGCCAGCAGTTTACGGATGGGGGAGACTGAAGCTTTCTTT,CASSLRMGETEAFF
TRBD1,-,TRBJ2-1,TRBV11-3,TGTGCCAGCAGCCCAGGGCCCGGGACAGACAATGAGCAGTTCTTC,CASSPGPGTDNEQFF
TRBD2,once,TRBJ2-2,TRBV7-2,TGTGCCAGCAGCTTGACTAGCGTCACCGGGGAGCTGTTTTTT,CASSLTSVTGELFF
-,-,TRBJ1-5,TRBV30,TGTGCCTGGAGTGTGGTGGGTACCAATCAGCCCCAGCATTTT,CAWSVVGTNQPQHF
-,-,TRBJ1-4,TRBV5-1,TGCGCCAGCAGCTCCACTAGTGCCCCAACTAATGAAAAACTGTTTTTT,CASSSTSAPTNEKLFF
-,many,TRBJ2-7,TRBV20-1,TGCAGTGCTAGAAACCTTTACGAGCAGTACTTC,CSARNLYEQYF
-,-,TRBJ1-5,TRBV10-3,TGTGCCATCAGTGAGCTCCGAAGGGAAGGACAGCCCCAGCATTTT,CAISELRREGQPQHF
TRBD2,-,TRBJ2-3,TRBV7-8,TGTGCCAGCAGCTTACGGGAGGGCCAGGGCACAGATACGCAGTATTTT,CASSLREGQGTDTQYF
TRBD1,-,TRBJ1-2,TRBV5-6,TGTGCCAGCAGCTCTCGGACAGGATGGGGCTACACCTTC,CASSSRTGWGYTF
TRBD1,-,TRBJ1-2,TRBV28,TGTGCCAGCAGTTTTTCAGGGGGCCGTATAGGCTACACCTTC,CASSFSGGRIGYTF
TRBD1,-,TRBJ2-2,TRBV6-1,TGTGCCAGCAGTCTCGACAGGGCCAACACCGGGGAGCTGTTTTTT,CASSLDRANTGELFF
-,few,TRBJ1-1,TRBV30,TGTGCCGGTAGCCGGGACAACTCTATAGGCACTGAAGCTTTCTTT,CAGSRDNSIGTEAFF
-,-,TRBJ1-3,TRBV19,TGTGCCAGTAGTATCACCGATTATGGCTCTGGAAACACCATATATTTT,CASSITDYGSGNTIYF
-,-,TRBJ1-4,TRBV16,TGTGCCAGCAGCCAAATAGCTCCTCCGGGACGGATAAATGAAAAACTGTTTTTT,CASSQIAPPGRINEKLFF
-,-,TRBJ2-7,TRBV28,TGTGCCAGCAGTTTGCCTAGCCAGGTAACCGAGCAGTACTTC,CASSLPSQVTEQYF
-,-,TRBJ2-5,TRBV5-1,TGCGCCAGCAGCATCCGGCTCGGGGAGACCCAGTACTTC,CASSIRLGETQYF
-,few,TRBJ1-6,TRBV9,TGTGCCAGCGCGGTCGGGGGACGGGGCAATTCACCCCTCCACTTT,CASAVGGRGNSPLHF
TRBD1,-,TRBJ2-7,TRBV7-2,TGTGCCAGCAGCCCCTCGACAGGGGGCTACGAGCAGTACTTC,CASSPSTGGYEQYF
-,-,TRBJ2-5,TRBV6-1,TGTGCCAGCAGTGAAGCCGGCCCTGCCGTAAGTTCCGAGACCCAGTACTTC,CASSEAGPAVSSETQYF
TRBD2,-,TRBJ2-1,TRBV10-3,TGTGCCATCAGCCGTAGCGGGAGCTCCTACAATGAGCAGTTCTTC,CAISRSGSSYNEQFF
-,-,TRBJ1-5,TRBV27,TGTGCCAGCAGTCGATTCAGGGGCCCGCAAAATCAGCCCCAGCATTTT,CASSRFRGPQNQPQHF
TRBD1,few,TRBJ2-5,TRBV28,TGTGCCAGTCATACAGGGGGCAGCGAGACCCAGTACTTC,CASHTGGSETQYF
-,-,TRBJ2-1,TRBV6-5,TGTGCCAGCCTGGACCGCTACAATGAGCAGTTCTTC,CASLDRYNEQFF
-,-,TRBJ2-1,TRBV5-4,TGTGCCAGCAGCTTGGCGTTATTTGGGGGGGCAGGTGAGCAGTTCTTC,CASSLALFGGAGEQFF
-,-,TRBJ1-6,TRBV5-1,TGCGCCAGCAGCTTGGCAGGGGCTCAAATTTCACCCCTCCACTTT,CASSLAGAQISPLHF
TRBD1,-,TRBJ2-2,TRBV6-6,TGTGCCAGCAGTCCACAGGGGTCCGACCCCGGGGAGCTGTTTTTT,CASSPQGSDPGELFF
-,few,TRBJ1-2,TRBV30,TGTGCCTGGTTTAGGCCCCCCAGGTACTATGGCTACACCTTC,CAWFRPPRYYGYTF
-,many,TRBJ1-1,TRBV25-1,TGTGCCAGCAGTGAATTCGAAGCTTTCTTT,CASSEFEAFF
-,many,TRBJ1-5,TRBV6-1,TGTGCCAGCAGTTGGGGGGGGTTCAGCAATCAGCCCCAGCATTTT,CASSWGGFSNQPQHF
-,-,TRBJ2-3,TRBV11-2,TGTGCCAGCAGCTTGGAGGTTCGATTTGGTGCAGATACGCAGTATTTT,CASSLEVRFGADTQYF
-,few,TRBJ1-1,TRBV6-5,TGTGCCAGCCAGTTCAGCAGGAACACTGAAGCTTTCTTT,CASQFSRNTEAFF
TRBD1,few,TRBJ1-4,TRBV7-2,TGTGCCAGCAGCTTTGGACAGGGTAGAAATGAAAAACTGTTTTTT,CASSFGQGRNEKLFF
-,-,TRBJ2-3,TRBV18,TGTGCCAGCTCACCAACAGGGACCACAGATACGCAGTATTTT,CASSPTGTTDTQYF
-,-,TRBJ2-7,TRBV7-9,TGTGCCAGCAGCTTAAAGCCCGACGGAGATTTCTACGAGCAGTACTTC,CASSLKPDGDFYEQYF
TRBD1,-,TRBJ2-5,TRBV11-2,TGTGCCAGCAGCTTTGGACAGGGGGCAGAGACCCAGTACTTC,CASSFGQGAETQYF
TRBD2,-,TRBJ2-1,TRBV5-1,TGCGCCAGCAGCTCCCGTTGGACTAGCGGTTTAGGGGAGCAGTTCTTC,CASSSRWTSGLGEQFF
-,-,TRBJ2-1,TRBV27,TGTGCCAGCGCGCGGGACCCTCCCTACAATGAGCAGTTCTTC,CASARDPPYNEQFF
-,medium-sized,TRBJ1-1,TRBV6-5,TGTGCCAGCAGACAGGGTGGCACTGAAGCTTTCTTT,CASRQGGTEAFF
TRBD2,-,TRBJ2-1,TRBV2,TGTGCCAGCAGCCGGGAAAGCGGGGTCTACAATGAGCAGTTCTTC,CASSRESGVYNEQFF
-,-,TRBJ2-7,TRBV6-1,TGTGCCAGCAGTGGATCGAAGACAGTCGGCTACGAGCAGTACTTC,CASSGSKTVGYEQYF
-,-,TRBJ2-1,TRBV6-5,TGTGCCAGCAGTTACGGGGGTGAGGGCCCCTATCTAGAGCAGTTCTTC,CASSYGGEGPYLEQFF
-,-,TRBJ2-4,TRBV4-1,TGCGCCAGCAGCCACCCTGGACCGGCCAAAAACATTCAGTACTTC,CASSHPGPAKNIQYF
-,-,TRBJ2-1,TRBV30,TGTGCCTGGAGTTCGGGGGCCAGCTCCTACAATGAGCAGTTCTTC,CAWSSGASSYNEQFF
-,-,TRBJ2-1,TRBV7-8,TGTGCCAGCAGCTTCCCAGTATGGGAGCAGTTCTTC,CASSFPVWEQFF
TRBD2,-,TRBJ2-5,TRBV7-2,TGTGCCAGCAGCAGCCCATTAGCGGGAGCAGAGACCCAGTACTTC,CASSSPLAGAETQYF
-,-,TRBJ2-1,TRBV11-3,TGTGCCAGCAGCTTTTCCTCTAACTACAATGAGCAGTTCTTC,CASSFSSNYNEQFF
TRBD2,-,TRBJ2-3,TRBV5-4,TGTGCCAGCAAGGGTCGGCGGGAGTCAGATACGCAGTATTTT,CASKGRRESDTQYF
-,-,TRBJ1-5,TRBV25-1,TGTGCCAGCAGTGGACACGCCAATCAGCCCCAGCATTTT,CASSGHANQPQHF
-,-,TRBJ2-7,TRBV11-2,TGTGCCAGCAGCCCAGGACACACCTACGAGCAGTACTTC,CASSPGHTYEQYF
-,few,TRBJ2-4,TRBV29-1,TGCAGCGTTCGGGCAGCCAAAAACATTCAGTACTTC,CSVRAAKNIQYF
-,-,TRBJ2-1,TRBV4-1,TGCGCCAGCAGCCAAGATAAAACTACCTACAATGAGCAGTTCTTC,CASSQDKTTYNEQFF
-,few,TRBJ1-6,TRBV6-1,TGTGCCAGCAGTGAGGGGCCCCGTGATTCACCCCTCCACTTT,CASSEGPRDSPLHF
-,once,TRBJ1-4,TRBV7-9,TGTGCCAGCAGGATGGGAGGGACCAACATGGGGGAAAAACTGTTTTTT,CASRMGGTNMGEKLFF
-,-,TRBJ1-6,TRBV28,TGTGCCAGCAGTTTCCCGAATTCACCCCTCCACTTT,CASSFPNSPLHF
-,-,TRBJ2-1,TRBV5-1,TGCGCCAGCAGCTTGGTTATCGGGCCCAGCTCCTACAATGAGCAGTTCTTC,CASSLVIGPSSYNEQFF
-,once,TRBJ2-3,TRBV27,TGTGCCAGCAGCCAGGGTGTTGGCACAGATACGCAGTATTTT,CASSQGVGTDTQYF
-,-,TRBJ1-4,TRBV6-1,TGTGCCAGCAGTGAAGAGTCCGGTTCAGGGTTTGCAACTAATGAAAAACTGTTTTTT,CASSEESGSGFATNEKLFF
-,few,TRBJ1-1,TRBV6-1,TGTGCCAGCTCTCGGAACACTGAAGCTTTCTTT,CASSRNTEAFF